One sample yielded the 25 T cell receptor beta chains listed below, sequenced in a study of T-cell memory formation after mild COVID-19. One entry per CDR3 protein, called by TCRdb with MiXCR from the 5' RACE reads. The table includes around 450,000 distinct CDR3 sequences, about 20% detected once. Sequencing was carried out using PBMCs or a T cell subset sorted from them (not recorded which). The source is an adult woman who had mild COVID-19 (a few samples of this study predate the infection). Cell type and time point are not known.

This clonotype has just a few counts. The chain has TRBV3-1 and TRBJ2-1; unclear D gene. The CDR3 loop spans 13 amino acids. Germline CDR1 reads LGHDT; CDR2 reads YNNKEL (reference sequence). Trimming took 1 base from V and 9 from J, leaving 10 bases between them. CDR3 sequence: CASSQVDIGEQFF. The CDR3 bases are TGTGCCAGCAGCCAAGTAGATATAGGTGAGCAGTTCTTC.

This clonotype has just a few counts. The chain uses TRBV7-6 and TRBJ2-1; 7 positions agree with TRBD2. CDR3 length: 13 residues. The trim removed 8 bases at V and 12 bases at J, leaving 13 bases unmatched. CDR1 and CDR2 from the germline V gene are SGHVS and FNYEAQ. The CDR3 reads CASAGTIYNPQFF. The CDR3 nucleotides are TGTGCCAGCGCGGGGACTATATACAATCCGCAGTTCTTC. Looking up the rest from reference TRBV7-6 and TRBJ2-1 gives the full variable domain: GAGVSQSPRYKVTKRGQDVALRCDPISGHVSLYWYRQALGQGPEFLTYFNYEAQQDKSGLPNDRFSAERPEGSISTLTIQRTEQRDSAMYRCASAGTIYNPQFFGPGTRLTVL.

This clonotype has more than one count but fewer than ten. The rearrangement uses TRBV3-1 and TRBJ2-1, with 9 nucleotides matching TRBD2. The CDR3 contains 15 residues. The V segment lost 0 bases and the J segment 10 bases; nucleotides outside the gene matches: 7. The germline gives CDR1 LGHDT, CDR2 YNNKEL (reference sequence). CDR3: CASSQDPKRGAEQFF. For the CDR3, the DNA is TGTGCCAGCAGCCAAGATCCCAAGCGGGGGGCCGAGCAGTTCTTC.

The V call is TRBV25-1, the J call TRBJ2-3; TRBD1 matches at 9 bases. This CDR3 has 14 residues. The germline V gene has CDR1 MGHDK and CDR2 SYGVNS. V shed 1 base, J shed 6 bases, and the junction held 2 bases outside the gene matches. In nucleotides, the CDR3 is TGTGCCAGCAGTGAATGGACAGGGGACGATACGCAGTATTTT. Protein sequence: CASSEWTGDDTQYF.

This clonotype was observed a few times. V usage is TRBV4-1 and J usage is TRBJ2-3; D possibly corresponds to TRBD1 (5 bases). The CDR3 has 14 amino acids. V dropped 3 bases and J dropped 3 bases, with 10 bases sitting between them. Germline CDR1 reads MGHRA; CDR2 reads YSYEKL. The CDR3 nucleotides read TGCGCCAGCAGCCATAGGGCAGGGACAGATACGCAGTATTTT. Amino acids: CASSHRAGTDTQYF.

The sample holds a few counts of this clonotype. The V gene is TRBV20-1, the J gene TRBJ2-2; 10 nucleotides line up with TRBD2. The CDR3 spans 18 residues. Germline values: CDR1 DFQATT, CDR2 SNEGSKA (reference sequence). V lost 5 bases, J lost 2 bases, and 14 bases stayed unmatched. The CDR3 nucleotides read TGCAGTGCTGGCGGGTCAGCGGGAGGGGGTTTAAACACCGGGGAGCTGTTTTTT. It codes for CSAGGSAGGGLNTGELFF.

The chain joins TRBV24-1 to TRBJ2-5, with D perhaps matching TRBD2 (6 bases). CDR1 is KGHDR and CDR2 is SFDVKD in the germline V gene. This CDR3 has 14 amino acids. Trimming shortened V by 4 bases and J by 7 bases, and 15 bases separated the two germline ends. This CDR3 reads CATSDPRAGGTQYF. In DNA, the CDR3 is TGTGCCACCAGTGACCCTCGGGCCGGGGGGACCCAGTACTTC.

A few counts support this clonotype. The chain joins TRBV5-5 to TRBJ2-5; D gene uncertain. This CDR3 comprises 14 residues. Germline loops: CDR1 SGHKS, CDR2 YYEKEE (reference sequence). With 3 bases removed from V and 2 bases from J, the gap between germline ends came to 11 bases. The DNA of the CDR3 is TGTGCCAGCAGCTGGGAAGCAGTGCAAGAGACCCAGTACTTC. Amino acids: CASSWEAVQETQYF.

There are a few counts of this clonotype. This rearrangement joins TRBV7-8 to TRBJ2-4; tentative D call: TRBD1 (6 bases). This CDR3 comprises 19 residues. Germline V CDR1 and CDR2: SGHVS, FQNEAQ. V was cut by 5 bases and J by 0 bases, with 23 bases left in between. CDR3 loop: CASSIIHRDGPGAKNIQYF. The CDR3 DNA sequence: TGTGCCAGCAGCATCATCCACAGGGACGGACCTGGAGCCAAAAACATTCAGTACTTC.

J is TRBJ1-5 and V is TRBV15, with a weak D call TRBD1 (5 bases). Trimming removed 3 bases at V and 1 base at J, with 13 bases between. The germline V gene encodes CDR1 LNHNV and CDR2 YYDKDF (reference sequence). CDR3 length: 16 residues. For the CDR3, the DNA is TGTGCCACCAGCAGCCCCCGGGGGGGAAGCAATCAGCCCCAGCATTTT. As protein: CATSSPRGGSNQPQHF.

This clonotype was observed once. This chain connects TRBV4-3 to TRBJ1-1; 8 bases fit TRBD1. V was clipped by 4 bases and J by 4 bases; unmatched bases: 8. CDR3 length: 15 amino acids. Germline V gene data show CDR1 as LGHNA and CDR2 as YSLEER. This CDR3 is CASSPTGTGRTEAFF. The CDR3 nucleotides are TGCGCCAGCAGCCCAACCGGGACAGGTCGCACTGAAGCTTTCTTT.

The chain combines TRBV5-1 with TRBJ2-7; the match to TRBD1 covers 8 bases. In germline, CDR1 is SGHRS, CDR2 YFSETQ. V shed 4 bases and J 2 bases; nucleotides not matched to a gene: 5. The CDR3 loop spans 14 amino acids. DNA of the CDR3: TGCGCCAGCAGCCCGGGACAGGTGGCCTACGAGCAGTACTTC. It translates to CASSPGQVAYEQYF.

The gene calls are TRBV29-1 and TRBJ1-2, with TRBD1 as a possible D gene (5 bases). CDR1 is SQVTM, CDR2 ANQGSEA, per germline. The CDR3 sequence is 13 residues long. V dropped 7 bases and J dropped 4 bases, with 16 bases sitting between them. CDR3 region: CSADPQGGYGYTF. As DNA, the CDR3 is TGCAGCGCCGACCCTCAGGGAGGCTATGGCTACACCTTC.

A few counts support this clonotype. This chain uses TRBV6-5 with TRBJ1-1, with D maybe TRBD1 (6 bases). With 6 bases removed from V and 4 bases from J, the gap between germline ends came to 15 bases. Looked up from germline, CDR1 is MNHEY and CDR2 is SVGAGI. The CDR3 consists of 14 residues. The CDR3 is CASSRTGRITEAFF. The DNA of the CDR3 is TGTGCCAGCAGCCGAACAGGGCGGATCACTGAAGCTTTCTTT.

This clonotype was counted a few times. V and J are TRBV7-3 and TRBJ2-1; D possibly uses TRBD1 or TRBD2 (5 bases each). Trimming stripped 2 bases from V and 6 bases from J, with 11 bases between. The germline V gene has CDR1 SGHTA and CDR2 FQGTGA. This CDR3 has 14 amino acids. The CDR3 sequence is CASSLSRDGNEQFF. The CDR3 DNA sequence: TGTGCCAGCAGCTTATCTCGGGACGGCAATGAGCAGTTCTTC.

The genes are TRBV7-9 and TRBJ1-1; D gene uncertain. V was cut by 6 bases and J by 7 bases, with 15 bases left in between. Germline CDR1 and CDR2: SEHNR and FQNEAQ (reference sequence). The CDR3 spans 13 residues. The CDR3 here is CASRLTEGDEAFF. The DNA of the CDR3 is TGTGCCAGCAGGTTAACAGAAGGCGATGAAGCTTTCTTT.

This chain connects TRBV6-2 or TRBV6-3 to TRBJ1-1, with D maybe TRBD1 (5 bases). The CDR3 runs to 17 residues. The V and J ends lost 6 bases and 7 bases respectively, with 27 bases between them. Germline values: CDR1 MNHEY, CDR2 SVGEGT. The CDR3 DNA is TGTGCCAGCAGCCCCAATCCAGGGCGTGCCCTAGGCGGTGAAGCTTTCTTT. Its translation: CASSPNPGRALGGEAFF.

The chain employs TRBV14 and TRBJ1-2, with a possible D match to TRBD1 (6 bases). The germline V gene encodes CDR1 SGHDN and CDR2 FVKESK. The CDR3 extends over 16 amino acids. Trimming removed 0 bases at V and 8 bases at J, with 19 bases between. CDR3 protein: CASSQEPERTGSGYTF. The DNA for the CDR3 is TGTGCCAGCAGCCAAGAACCGGAGAGAACAGGGTCCGGCTACACCTTC.

This clonotype was seen repeatedly, ten times or more. The gene calls are TRBV15 and TRBJ1-5; D unclear. The germline V gene encodes CDR1 LNHNV and CDR2 YYDKDF (reference sequence). This CDR3 spans 18 amino acids. V was clipped by 1 base and J by 1 base, with 17 bases between them. The CDR3 DNA sequence: TGTGCCACCAGCAGAGCCTCGGCGGGAAGAGTAAGCAATCAGCCCCAGCATTTT. Its protein product is CATSRASAGRVSNQPQHF.

In this sample, this clonotype turned up a few times. V and J are TRBV7-9 and TRBJ2-1, with 9 bases aligning to TRBD2. CDR1 and CDR2 (germline): SEHNR, FQNEAQ (reference sequence). The CDR3 sequence is 15 residues long. V lost 6 bases to trimming and J lost 8 bases; unmatched junction nucleotides: 11. This CDR3 is CASRLAGGPGDEQFF. CDR3 DNA sequence: TGTGCCAGCAGATTGGCGGGAGGGCCTGGGGATGAGCAGTTCTTC.

This sequence joins TRBV4-2 and TRBJ2-3; 9 positions match TRBD2. Trimming at V came to 2 bases and at J to 6 bases, leaving 3 bases not matched to a gene. The CDR3 runs to 14 residues. Germline V gene sequence: CDR1 LGHNA, CDR2 YNFKEQ. The CDR3 here is CASSQRLAADTQYF. The CDR3 DNA reads as TGTGCCAGCAGCCAACGACTAGCGGCTGATACGCAGTATTTT.

This chain's CDR3 is CASSFKGPQETQYF. For the CDR3, the DNA is TGTGCCAGCAGCTTCAAAGGGCCCCAAGAGACCCAGTACTTC. The V and J genes are TRBV7-9 and TRBJ2-5; unclear D gene. Germline V gene sequence: CDR1 SEHNR, CDR2 FQNEAQ (reference sequence). The CDR3 extends over 14 amino acids. The V end was cut by 3 bases, the J end by 1 base, with 9 bases between.

This clonotype was detected many times. The genes are TRBV7-9 and TRBJ2-3, with 7 nucleotides matching TRBD1. The CDR3 contains 17 residues. The germline V gene encodes CDR1 SEHNR and CDR2 FQNEAQ (reference sequence). After removal of 2 bases from V and 3 bases from J, the junction contained 11 bases not matched to a gene. The CDR3 nucleotides are TGTGCCAGCAGCTTATTGGCGGTGACGACAGGGACAGATACGCAGTATTTT. It is translated as CASSLLAVTTGTDTQYF.

This clonotype came up a few times. The chain is built from TRBV20-1 and TRBJ1-2, with 11 bases that match TRBD1. The CDR3 covers 15 residues. After removal of 6 bases from V and 6 bases from J, the junction contained 12 bases not matched to a gene. Germline V gene sequence: CDR1 DFQATT, CDR2 SNEGSKA (reference sequence). The CDR3 region is CSASPGDRGIHGYTF. Written as DNA, the CDR3 is TGCAGTGCCAGCCCCGGGGACAGGGGGATCCATGGCTACACCTTC.

This clonotype was found a few times. This chain links TRBV18 with TRBJ2-1; TRBD2 agrees at 10 bases. This CDR3 is built from 13 residues. Germline loops: CDR1 KGHSH, CDR2 LQKENI. The trim removed 0 bases at V and 15 bases at J, leaving 5 bases unmatched. CDR3 sequence (DNA): TGTGCCAGCTCACCACCGGAGCGGGAGGGCCCGTTCTTC. Its translation: CASSPPEREGPFF.